The 9 T cell receptor beta chains presented below share a single source sample, sequenced in a study of beta chain features in type 1 diabetes. What was sequenced were expressed TCRB transcripts, since all of the isolated RNA had been reverse transcribed. Sequencing was performed with immunoSEQ multiplex PCR; in TCRdb, only in-frame clones are kept and a portion is missing. This table holds just over 600,000 clones, around 15% found once. The sequenced material came from naive CD4+ T cells from blood. These receptors came from a man aged 18 to 29 in good health.

In this sample, this clone turned up a few times. J is TRBJ2-5 and V is TRBV9; 7 bases match TRBD2. Germline V lookup: CDR1 SGDLS, CDR2 YYNGEE. Trimming cost V 3 bases and J 4 bases; bases outside gene matches: 9. CDR3 length: 15 amino acids. The CDR3 reads CASSARDYPTETQYF. The CDR3 nucleotides are TGTGCCAGCAGCGCTCGGGACTATCCCACAGAGACCCAGTACTTC.

The chain links TRBV27 to TRBJ2-3; TRBD2 matches at 11 bases. The CDR3 consists of 17 residues. Trimming removed 4 bases from V and 4 bases from J; junction bases left unmatched: 10. CDR1 and CDR2 (germline): MNHEY, SMNVEV (reference sequence). The CDR3 coding sequence is TGTGCCAGCAGTTATCGGGGGCTAGCGGGAGGCTCAGATACGCAGTATTTT. This encodes CASSYRGLAGGSDTQYF.

This clone has just a few counts. The chain links TRBV4-2 to TRBJ1-2, with 9 bases identical to TRBD1. CDR1 LGHNA and CDR2 YNFKEQ come from the germline V gene. V shed 1 base, J shed 8 bases, and the junction held 5 bases outside the gene matches. The length of the CDR3 is 14 residues. The CDR3 sequence: CASSQGGTGRGYTF. The CDR3 nucleotides read TGTGCCAGCAGCCAAGGCGGGACAGGGAGAGGCTACACCTTC.

The CDR3 DNA follows: TGTGCCAGCAGTTTAGGAGAAGAGACCCAGTACTTC. It yields the protein CASSLGEETQYF. The rearrangement uses TRBV6-6 and TRBJ2-5; D unclear. The germline V gene encodes CDR1 MNHNY and CDR2 SVGAGI (reference sequence). The germline V and J ends were trimmed by 4 bases and 3 bases, with 6 bases remaining between them. CDR3 length: 12 residues.

This clone was counted a few times. V gene TRBV7-2 combines with J gene TRBJ2-5, with D perhaps matching TRBD2 (6 bases). With 5 bases removed from V and 0 bases from J, the gap between germline ends came to 10 bases. The CDR3 sequence is 14 residues long. The V gene's germline CDR1 is SGHTA and CDR2 FQGNSA. CDR3 protein: CASSLRRDQETQYF. CDR3 sequence (DNA): TGTGCCAGCAGCCTTAGGAGGGACCAAGAGACCCAGTACTTC.

This clone has a handful of counts. V and J are TRBV10-3 and TRBJ2-7; TRBD2 matches 8 bases. Germline V lookup: CDR1 ENHRY, CDR2 SYGVKD. The CDR3 length is 16 residues. After removal of 3 bases from V and 6 bases from J, the junction contained 13 bases not matched to a gene. The CDR3 region has the DNA TGTGCCATCAGTGATACCCCCCTGCGCGGGAGGCCCGAGCAGTACTTC. It codes for CAISDTPLRGRPEQYF.

In this sample, this clone turned up a few times. The CDR3 DNA reads as TGTGCCAGCAGTGATACAGGGGGGGGTAATCAGCCCCAGCATTTT. It encodes CASSDTGGGNQPQHF. The chain links TRBV25-1 to TRBJ1-5; 8 bases are shared with TRBD1. The CDR3 has 15 amino acids. The germline V gene has CDR1 MGHDK and CDR2 SYGVNS. Trimming removed 3 bases from V and 4 bases from J; junction bases left unmatched: 5.

This clone was observed a few times. The V gene is TRBV5-1, the J gene TRBJ1-1, with D uncertain. Trimming left V 4 bases short and J 3 bases short, with 10 bases between. Germline V gives CDR1 SGHRS, CDR2 YFSETQ. The CDR3 consists of 13 residues. CDR3 protein: CASSGNADTEAFF. In nucleotides, the CDR3 is TGCGCCAGCAGCGGGAATGCGGACACTGAAGCTTTCTTT.

This clone was seen a handful of times. The chain uses TRBV6-1 and TRBJ2-5, with 8 nucleotides matching TRBD1. The V gene end was trimmed by 3 bases and the J gene end by 5 bases; junction bases not matched to a gene: 11. This CDR3 comprises 16 residues. Germline V CDR1 and CDR2: MNHNS, SASEGT. This CDR3 is CASSDGSGGAGETQYF. The CDR3, as DNA: TGTGCCAGCAGTGATGGCTCAGGGGGCGCGGGTGAGACCCAGTACTTC.